This T cell receptor (beta chain) derives from a study of T cells expressing NK-cell markers. General study results and limits: Among CD8+ T cells from five or six donors, dominant NKG2C+ clonotypes accounted for roughly 1.0-7.0%. Where a few donors were concerned, these clonotypes also led the CD3+CD56-NKG2C+ fraction. Unclear, still, was the HCMV specificity of the expanded NKG2C+ T cell clones.

The CDR3 runs to 15 residues. CDR1 is SGHRS, CDR2 YFSETQ, per germline. For TCR beta, cDNA was produced by 5'RACE template switching with UMIs. TCRdb reprocessed the 5' RACE reads, keeping one entry per CDR3 protein, no DNA. Found here are 130,000 to 150,000 distinct CDR3 sequences; the top ten clones hold roughly 12%. Remarks on this clonotype: Its antigen remains unidentified.

This TCR was sampled from a young man in good health. The rearrangement uses TRBV5-1 and TRBJ2-3; TCRdb picks TRBD2, but there is no DNA to check that call. The sequenced sample consisted of blood T cells: a sorted CD56 or NKG2C T cell subset, CD4+ or CD8+ T cells, or bulk PBMC T cells (not recorded which). The CDR3 here is CASSFPGEGTDTQYF.